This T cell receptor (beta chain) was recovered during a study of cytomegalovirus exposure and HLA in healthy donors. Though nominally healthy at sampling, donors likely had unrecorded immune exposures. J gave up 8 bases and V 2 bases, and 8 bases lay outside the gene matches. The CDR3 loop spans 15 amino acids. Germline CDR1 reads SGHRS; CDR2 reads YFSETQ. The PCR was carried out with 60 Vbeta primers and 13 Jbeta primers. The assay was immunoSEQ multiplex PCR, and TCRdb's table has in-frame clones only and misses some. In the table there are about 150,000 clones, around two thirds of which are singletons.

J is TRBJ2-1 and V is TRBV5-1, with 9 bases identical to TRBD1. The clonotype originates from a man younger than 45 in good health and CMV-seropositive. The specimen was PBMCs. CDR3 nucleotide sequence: TGCGCCAGCAGCTTAGCGGGACAGGGCCGACATGAGCAGTTCTTC. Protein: CASSLAGQGRHEQFF. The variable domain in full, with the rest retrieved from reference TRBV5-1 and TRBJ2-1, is KAGVTQTPRYLIKTRGQQVTLSCSPISGHRSVSWYQQTPGQGLQFLFEYFSETQRNKGNFPGRFSGRQFSNSRSEMNVSTLELGDSALYLCASSLAGQGRHEQFFGPGTRLTVL.